These 2 T cell receptor beta chains came from one sample sequenced in a study of CD8+ T cells in alopecia areata. The sequencing template was cDNA reverse transcribed from extracted RNA. Assay used: immunoSEQ multiplex PCR; TCRdb lists only in-frame clones, some missing. Of about 160,000 clones in the sample, 87% were seen once. The sequences come from CD8+ T cells sorted from blood, collected at week 0. Source of these receptors: a human donor with alopecia areata.

The chain is built from TRBV6-5 and TRBJ2-2; possible D gene TRBD1, 5 bases. The CDR3 is made up of 15 amino acids. The germline V and J ends were trimmed by 2 bases and 3 bases, with 10 bases remaining between them. Per germline, CDR1 MNHEY and CDR2 SVGAGI. Written as DNA, the CDR3 is TGTGCCAGCAGTTACGAGACAGTTTACACCGGGGAGCTGTTTTTT. Amino acid sequence: CASSYETVYTGELFF.

The chain links TRBV9 to TRBJ2-2, with D perhaps given as TRBD1 or TRBD2 (5 bases each). V was trimmed by 7 bases and J by 8 bases, leaving 15 bases between them. The CDR3 length is 13 residues. Germline V gives CDR1 SGDLS, CDR2 YYNGEE. The CDR3 region has the DNA TGTGCCAGCGGGGACCCTCGAGCGGGGGAGCTGTTTTTT. Its translation is CASGDPRAGELFF.